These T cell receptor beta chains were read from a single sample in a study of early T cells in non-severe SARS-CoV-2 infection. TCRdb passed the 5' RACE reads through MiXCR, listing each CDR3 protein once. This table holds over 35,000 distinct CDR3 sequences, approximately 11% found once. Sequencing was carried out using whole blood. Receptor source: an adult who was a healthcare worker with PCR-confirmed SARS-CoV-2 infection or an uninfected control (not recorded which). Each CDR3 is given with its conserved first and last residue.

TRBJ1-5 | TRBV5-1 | CASSQDGNSNQPQHF
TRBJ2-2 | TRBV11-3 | CASSLGLIGELFF
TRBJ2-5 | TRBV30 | CAWSLTPETQYF
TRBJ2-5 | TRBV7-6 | CASSRGSQETQYF
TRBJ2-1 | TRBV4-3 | CASSQEISGGWNEQFF
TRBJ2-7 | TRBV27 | CASSPGPPSSYEQYF
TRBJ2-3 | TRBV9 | CASSVVGGAADTQYF
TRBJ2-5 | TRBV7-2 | CASSLRGGGFQETQYF
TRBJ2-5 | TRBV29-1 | CSVSLGGQETQYF
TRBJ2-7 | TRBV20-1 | CSADTHPQLDEQYF
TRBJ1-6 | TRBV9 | CASSRGEGSPLHF
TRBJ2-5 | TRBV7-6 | CASTSLQGKETQYF
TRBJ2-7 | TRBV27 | CASSLAGTHGPYEQYF
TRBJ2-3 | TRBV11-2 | CASSLAGLAEDTQYF
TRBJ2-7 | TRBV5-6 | CASSLPWTSGGAAMYEQYF
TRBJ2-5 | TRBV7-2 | CASSSRLAGGPGETQYF
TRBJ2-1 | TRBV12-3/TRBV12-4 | CASRYKQHLYNEQFF
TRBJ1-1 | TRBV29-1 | CSVANRGSTEAFF
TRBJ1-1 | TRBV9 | CASSGRTGDMNTEAFF
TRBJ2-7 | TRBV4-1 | CASSLFAGQYYEQYF
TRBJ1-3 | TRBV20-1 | CSARALGATIYF
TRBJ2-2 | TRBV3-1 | CASSQIPGDTGELFF
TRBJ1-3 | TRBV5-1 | CASSGGLPPLSGNTIYF
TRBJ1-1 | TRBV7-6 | CASSLGEGGNTEAFF
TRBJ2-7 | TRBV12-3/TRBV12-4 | CASRPGTSGGPPYEQYF
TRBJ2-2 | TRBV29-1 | CSVEDGTSGFNTGELFF
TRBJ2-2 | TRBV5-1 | CASSLDGRRNTGELFF
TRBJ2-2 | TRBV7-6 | CASSPSRQGNTGELFF
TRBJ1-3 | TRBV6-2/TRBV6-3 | CASSSGSGNTIYF
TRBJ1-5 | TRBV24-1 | CATSDSAGGPPLYSNQPQHF
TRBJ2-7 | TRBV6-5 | CASSYFGGRASYEQYF
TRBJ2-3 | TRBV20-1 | CSALTAGVAGTFTDTQYF
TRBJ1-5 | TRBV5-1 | CASSFGQGSEPQHF
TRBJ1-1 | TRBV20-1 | CSARDLVNTEAFF
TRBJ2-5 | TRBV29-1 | CSIGGAQETQYF
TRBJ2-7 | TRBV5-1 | CASSTTGQQYF
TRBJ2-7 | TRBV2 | CASSVDGANEQYF
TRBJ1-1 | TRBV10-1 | CASRDRGNTEAFF
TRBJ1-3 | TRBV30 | CAWSNPRDRDLSGNTIYF
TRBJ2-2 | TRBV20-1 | CSARDQQDGELFF
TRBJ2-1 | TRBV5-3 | CARSSLQLISYNEQFF
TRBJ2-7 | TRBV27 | CASSLVVGPGTYEQYF
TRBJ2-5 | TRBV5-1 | CASSSGEIGRETQYF
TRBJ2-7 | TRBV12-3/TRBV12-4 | CASSLGPRESYEQYF
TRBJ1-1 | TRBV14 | CASSHVGGSPGAFF
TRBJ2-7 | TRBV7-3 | CASSNQGMGEQYF
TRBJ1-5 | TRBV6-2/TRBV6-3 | CASSYFTWGRRGNQPQHF
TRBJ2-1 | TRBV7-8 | CASTPRTRDRASYNEQFF